The 21 T cell receptor beta chains presented below share a single source sample, sequenced in a study of shared clonotypes between healthy human individuals. Method: immunoSEQ multiplex PCR; TCRdb's copy keeps in-frame clones and lacks some. The data show about 1.1 million clones, with around 78% seen just once and approximately 0.56% held by the top ten. Sequencing was done on a sample of memory CD4+ T cells from PBMCs. Subset given: CD45RA-negative fraction. The source is a man between 18 and 35 years old in good health. Some clones in this sample may be carry-over from other donors' samples.

The chain carries TRBV29-1 and TRBJ2-3; TRBD2 agrees at 8 bases. V dropped 6 bases and J dropped 5; count of bases not matched to a gene: 7. Germline values: CDR1 SQVTM, CDR2 ANQGSEA. CDR3 size: 13 residues. The CDR3 region is CSVGSGRGDTQYF. As DNA, the CDR3 is TGCAGCGTCGGCAGCGGGAGAGGAGATACGCAGTATTTT.

The rearrangement uses TRBV19 and TRBJ2-7; TRBD1 matches 7 bases. The V and J ends lost 4 bases and 6 bases, in that order; junction bases with no gene match: 9. The CDR3 length is 14 residues. The germline V gene has CDR1 LNHDA and CDR2 SQIVND (reference sequence). The CDR3 nucleotides read TGTGCCAGTAGTAGAGAGACAGGGATCTTCGAGCAGTACTTC. It encodes CASSRETGIFEQYF.

The chain links TRBV11-3 to TRBJ2-7; 10 bases are shared with TRBD2. J was trimmed by 10 bases and V by 4 bases; bases with no gene match: 7. Germline CDR1 reads SGHNT; CDR2 reads YENEEA. This CDR3 is built from 13 residues. This CDR3 is CASSSRLAGAQYF. For the CDR3, the DNA is TGTGCCAGCAGCTCTAGGCTAGCGGGAGCTCAGTACTTC. Variable domain in full (rest from reference TRBV11-3 and TRBJ2-7): EAGVVQSPRYKIIEKKQPVAFWCNPISGHNTLYWYLQNLGQGPELLIRYENEEAVDDSQLPKDRFSAERLKGVDSTLKIQPAELGDSAVYLCASSSRLAGAQYFGPGTRLTVT.

This clone was detected only once. This chain connects TRBV6-1 to TRBJ1-1, with D perhaps TRBD1 (5 bases). CDR3 length: 15 amino acids. Looked up from germline, CDR1 is MNHNS and CDR2 is SASEGT. V was trimmed by 5 bases and J by 5 bases, leaving 18 bases between them. CDR3 DNA: TGTGCCAGCAGTTTTGGGGGGTTAGGGCAAACTGAAGCTTTCTTT. This codes for CASSFGGLGQTEAFF.

V gene TRBV5-1 combines with J gene TRBJ1-1, with D possibly TRBD1 on 5 matching bases. Germline CDR1 is SGHRS and CDR2 is YFSETQ. V was shortened by 0 bases and J by 0 bases, with 6 bases between the two germline ends. The CDR3 spans 14 residues. CDR3 bases: TGCGCCAGCAGCTTGGGGACACTGAACACTGAAGCTTTCTTT. Amino acids: CASSLGTLNTEAFF.

The J gene is TRBJ2-1, the V gene TRBV7-9, with D possibly matching TRBD1 (5 bases). The CDR3 spans 14 residues. V lost 5 bases and J lost 9, with 17 bases in between. Germline CDR1 reads SEHNR; CDR2 reads FQNEAQ (reference sequence). The CDR3 nucleotides read TGTGCCAGCAGCCCAAAACTCAGGGAATCTGAGCAGTTCTTC. This gives the protein CASSPKLRESEQFF.

The chain combines TRBV5-1 with TRBJ2-5; D not certain. V was clipped by 0 bases and J by 2 bases, with 11 bases between them. The CDR3 loop spans 15 amino acids. Germline V gives CDR1 SGHRS, CDR2 YFSETQ. CDR3 coding DNA: TGCGCCAGCAGCTTGGCCACCGGGCAGCAAGAGACCCAGTACTTC. Translation gives CASSLATGQQETQYF.

A remark on this clone: Since a far larger clone is one base different, this is likely a read error. This sample includes further DNA sequences coding for the same CDR3. The rearrangement joins TRBV5-4 to TRBJ2-3, with TRBD2 matching 13 bases. This CDR3 has 16 residues. Germline CDR1 SGHNT, CDR2 YYREEE (reference sequence). CDR3 residues: CASSVGLAGSTDTQYF. CDR3 in DNA: TGTGCCAGCAGCGTGGGACTAGCGGGGAGCACAGATACGCAGTACTTT.

In the case of this clone: Other DNA sequences in this specimen translate into the identical CDR3. CDR3 sequence reads: CASRVRDEQYF. The CDR3 coding sequence is TGTGCCAGCAGGGTACGGGACGAGCAGTACTTC. The chain uses TRBV2 and TRBJ2-7; D unresolved. The CDR3 totals 11 residues. Trimming removed 6 bases at V and 5 bases at J, with 8 bases between. Germline-derived CDR1 and CDR2 are SNHLY and FYNNEI.

In DNA, the CDR3 is TGTGCCAGCAGCTTACATCTCCTGGGACAGTTCTTC. Protein product: CASSLHLLGQFF. The chain joins TRBV7-9 to TRBJ2-1; D is ambiguous. CDR1 and CDR2 (germline): SEHNR, FQNEAQ (reference sequence). The V end was cut by 2 bases, the J end by 13 bases, with 12 bases between. This CDR3 is 12 amino acids long.

CDR3 amino acids: CASSESPGPTYEQYF. For the CDR3, the DNA is TGTGCCAGCAGTGAAAGTCCGGGACCTACCTACGAGCAGTACTTC. J is TRBJ2-7 and V is TRBV6-1; TRBD1 or TRBD2 may be the D gene (5 bases each). Trimming took off 2 bases at V and 2 bases at J, with 13 bases between the two ends. The V gene's germline CDR1 is MNHNS and CDR2 SASEGT. The length of the CDR3 is 15 residues.

This chain connects TRBV29-1 to TRBJ2-1, with 10 bases that match TRBD2. V lost 7 bases to trimming and J lost 6 bases; unmatched junction nucleotides: 9. Germline V gene data show CDR1 as SQVTM and CDR2 as ANQGSEA. The length of the CDR3 is 14 residues. DNA for the CDR3: TGCAGCGCCCTTCTAGCGGGAGTATCCAATGAGCAGTTCTTC. As protein: CSALLAGVSNEQFF.

J is TRBJ2-5 and V is TRBV5-8, with 7 bases fitting TRBD2. Losses at the gene ends were 2 bases for V and 5 bases for J; bases not matched to a gene: 12. Germline V gene lookup returns CDR1 SGHTS and CDR2 YDEGEE. The CDR3 is made up of 16 amino acids. The CDR3 loop is CASSFGGRGYGETQYF. The CDR3 coding sequence is TGTGCCAGCAGCTTCGGCGGGAGAGGCTATGGGGAGACCCAGTACTTC. Combining the CDR3 with reference TRBV5-8 and TRBJ2-5 gives the whole variable domain EAGVTQSPTHLIKTRGQQATLRCSPISGHTSVYWYQQALGLGLQFLLWYDEGEERNRGNFPPRFSGRQFPNYSSELNVNALELEDSALYLCASSFGGRGYGETQYFGPGTRLLVL.

V usage is TRBV11-2 and J usage is TRBJ1-2; the match to TRBD1 covers 7 bases. The V and J ends lost 4 bases and 4 bases, in that order; junction bases with no gene match: 12. The germline CDR1 and CDR2 sequences are SGHAT and FQNNGV. This CDR3 spans 16 amino acids. The CDR3: CASSSYVTGWGYGYTF. CDR3 bases: TGTGCCAGCAGCTCCTACGTGACAGGGTGGGGCTATGGCTACACCTTC.

The chain employs TRBV6-5 and TRBJ1-5, with 8 positions matching TRBD1. Trimming at V came to 2 bases and at J to 6 bases, leaving 6 bases not matched to a gene. The CDR3 is made up of 15 amino acids. Germline lookup yields CDR1 MNHEY and CDR2 SVGAGI. The CDR3 nucleotides are TGTGCCAGCAGTTACGCACCCGACAGGGGTCAGCCCCAGCATTTT. This sequence encodes CASSYAPDRGQPQHF.

The chain joins TRBV29-1 to TRBJ2-2, with 9 nucleotides matching TRBD1. Unmatched junction bases numbered 6, after V lost 1 base and J lost 3 bases. In germline, CDR1 is SQVTM, CDR2 ANQGSEA. The CDR3 spans 16 residues. The CDR3: CSVEAGTGFYTGELFF. DNA for the CDR3: TGCAGCGTTGAAGCCGGGACAGGGTTTTACACCGGGGAGCTGTTTTTT.

The chain employs TRBV10-3 and TRBJ2-1; 9 bases fit TRBD2. The CDR3 consists of 15 residues. In germline, CDR1 is ENHRY, CDR2 SYGVKD. V trimming: 6 bases; J trimming: 5 bases; junction bases outside the gene matches: 8. CDR3 amino acids: CAIRAGLAKDNEQFF. In DNA, the CDR3 is TGTGCCATCAGGGCTGGACTAGCGAAAGACAATGAGCAGTTCTTC.

The rearrangement links TRBV14 to TRBJ2-7, with 9 bases lining up with TRBD1. Germline loops: CDR1 SGHDN, CDR2 FVKESK. The J segment lost 3 bases and the V segment lost 2 bases, leaving 14 bases of the junction unmatched. The CDR3 is 18 amino acids. This CDR3 is CASSQKYSGQGLFYEQYF. CDR3 in DNA: TGTGCCAGCAGCCAAAAGTATTCGGGACAGGGTCTGTTCTACGAGCAGTACTTC.

CDR3 nucleotides: TGCGCCAGCAGCCACGACCGCGGGACAGAGACTGAAGCTTTCTTT. Translated, it gives CASSHDRGTETEAFF. The chain joins TRBV4-1 to TRBJ1-1, with 7 positions matching TRBD1. Germline CDR1 and CDR2: MGHRA and YSYEKL. The CDR3 is 15 amino acids. V was clipped by 3 bases and J by 5 bases; unmatched bases: 9.

This sequence joins TRBV28 and TRBJ1-2; D call uncertain. The CDR3 contains 14 residues. V was pared by 6 bases and J by 4 bases, with 15 bases between. CDR1 and CDR2 from the germline V gene are MDHEN and SYDVKM. The CDR3 DNA is TGTGCCAGCAGCCTGGGGAGTCGCCGCTATGGCTACACCTTC. The encoded protein is CASSLGSRRYGYTF.

The V call is TRBV5-6, the J call TRBJ1-2; unclear D gene. Germline CDR1 is SGHDT and CDR2 is YYEEEE. V gave up 0 bases and J gave up 5 bases, with 11 bases separating them. This CDR3 has 14 residues. The CDR3 spells CASSLEYSGYGYTF. Written as DNA, the CDR3 is TGTGCCAGCAGCTTGGAGTATTCCGGATATGGCTACACCTTC.